Following are 26 T cell receptor beta chains from one sample sequenced in a study of cytomegalovirus exposure and HLA in healthy donors. Primers included in the PCR were 60 Vbeta and 13 Jbeta primers. Generated by immunoSEQ multiplex PCR, the TCRdb table keeps only in-frame clones and is missing some. The sample lists about 180,000 clones, 75% to 85% seen once, with over 2% in the top ten. Sequenced material: PBMCs. All receptors come from a woman in her 30s in good health and CMV-seronegative.

This clone appeared a few times. V is TRBV7-9 and J is TRBJ1-2; D is uncertain. V gave up 8 bases and J gave up 0 bases, with 10 bases separating them. In germline, CDR1 is SEHNR, CDR2 FQNEAQ (reference sequence). The CDR3 is 13 residues long. CDR3 sequence: CASRKGANYGYTF. CDR3 sequence (DNA): TGTGCCAGCCGTAAGGGAGCTAACTATGGCTACACCTTC. The variable domain in full, with the rest retrieved from reference TRBV7-9 and TRBJ1-2, is DTGVSQNPRHKITKRGQNVTFRCDPISEHNRLYWYRQTLGQGPEFLTYFQNEAQLEKSRLLSDRFSAERPKGSFSTLEIQRTEQGDSAMYLCASRKGANYGYTFGSGTRLTVV.

The V call is TRBV7-2, the J call TRBJ2-3; no reliable D call. The CDR3 extends over 12 amino acids. Germline assignment: CDR1 SGHTA and CDR2 FQGNSA. V gave up 3 bases and J gave up 6 bases, with 7 bases separating them. For the CDR3, the DNA is TGTGCCAGCAGCTTCGGAGTGGATACGCAGTATTTT. Amino acids: CASSFGVDTQYF. Supplemented by reference TRBV7-2 and TRBJ2-3, the full variable domain reads GAGVSQSPSNKVTEKGKDVELRCDPISGHTALYWYRQSLGQGLEFLIYFQGNSAPDKSGLPSDRFSAERTGGSVSTLTIQRTQQEDSAVYLCASSFGVDTQYFGPGTRLTVL.

The chain employs TRBV19 and TRBJ2-1; a possible D gene is TRBD2 (6 bases). CDR1 is LNHDA, CDR2 SQIVND, per germline (reference sequence). CDR3 length: 16 residues. Trimming shortened V by 5 bases and J by 7 bases, and 21 bases separated the two germline ends. The CDR3 bases are TGTGCCAGTAGTCCAGGCGGGGCCTACCCGGGGAATGAGCAGTTCTTC. Amino acids: CASSPGGAYPGNEQFF.

The V call is TRBV28, the J call TRBJ2-1; D is uncertain. Germline CDR1 and CDR2: MDHEN and SYDVKM. There are 15 residues in the CDR3. Trimming left V 8 bases short and J 3 bases short, with 17 bases between. The CDR3 coding sequence is TGTGCCAGCCGAAGTGGTGGGCCCCACTACAATGAGCAGTTCTTC. Translating gives CASRSGGPHYNEQFF.

The chain employs TRBV2 and TRBJ2-1; D might be TRBD2 (6 bases). Per germline, CDR1 SNHLY and CDR2 FYNNEI. This CDR3 contains 14 residues. V was trimmed by 7 bases and J by 7 bases, leaving 17 bases between them. Here the CDR3 reads CASTTGGTSNEQFF. CDR3 bases: TGTGCCAGCACTACCGGCGGGACTTCAAATGAGCAGTTCTTC. Full variable domain (outside the CDR3, taken from reference TRBV2 and TRBJ2-1): EPEVTQTPSHQVTQMGQEVILRCVPISNHLYFYWYRQILGQKVEFLVSFYNNEISEKSEIFDDQFSVERPDGSNFTLKIRSTKLEDSAMYFCASTTGGTSNEQFFGPGTRLTVL.

The chain is built from TRBV11-2 and TRBJ2-4; 8 bases line up with TRBD1. V lost 8 bases to trimming and J lost 5 bases; unmatched junction nucleotides: 5. The CDR3 is 13 amino acids. Germline V lookup: CDR1 SGHAT, CDR2 FQNNGV. Written as DNA, the CDR3 is TGTGCCAGCTTTGGACAGGGCCAAAACATTCAGTACTTC. The encoded protein is CASFGQGQNIQYF.

This chain links TRBV5-1 with TRBJ2-1, with 7 bases identical to TRBD2. V lost 1 base and J lost 6; bases outside the gene matches: 4. This CDR3 is 14 amino acids long. Germline CDR1 SGHRS, CDR2 YFSETQ. Here the CDR3 reads CASSLRAGSNEQFF. The CDR3 DNA sequence: TGCGCCAGCAGCTTGAGAGCGGGATCCAATGAGCAGTTCTTC.

This clone was seen just once. The rearrangement joins TRBV29-1 to TRBJ1-1, with D unresolved. Trimming stripped 4 bases from V and 3 bases from J, with 6 bases between. CDR3 length: 11 residues. Germline V CDR1 and CDR2: SQVTM, ANQGSEA. CDR3 bases: TGCAGCGTTGTACAGTACACTGAAGCTTTCTTT. As protein: CSVVQYTEAFF.

The gene calls are TRBV27 and TRBJ2-1, with D perhaps TRBD1 (6 bases). V was cut by 6 bases and J by 0 bases, with 12 bases left in between. Germline V gives CDR1 MNHEY, CDR2 SMNVEV (reference sequence). The CDR3 length is 15 residues. The CDR3 loop reads CASRLIGGSYNEQFF. CDR3 coding DNA: TGTGCCAGCAGGTTAATAGGGGGCTCCTACAATGAGCAGTTCTTC.

J is TRBJ2-7 and V is TRBV27, with 9 bases matching TRBD1. Trimming cost V 6 bases and J 3 bases; bases outside gene matches: 15. From germline, CDR1 is MNHEY and CDR2 SMNVEV (reference sequence). This CDR3 has 17 residues. The CDR3 loop reads CASSKPFTGTGRYEQYF. Written as DNA, the CDR3 is TGTGCCAGCAGCAAACCCTTCACCGGGACAGGGCGCTACGAGCAGTACTTC.

The chain recombines TRBV6-5 with TRBJ1-3, with TRBD1 matching 8 bases. The germline gives CDR1 MNHEY, CDR2 SVGAGI. V shed 6 bases and J 7 bases; nucleotides not matched to a gene: 8. The CDR3 extends over 14 amino acids. This CDR3 is CASSPTGAGNTIYF. The CDR3 nucleotides read TGTGCCAGCAGCCCGACAGGGGCGGGGAACACCATATATTTT.

This chain links TRBV7-9 with TRBJ2-7; 7 bases match TRBD1. The germline gives CDR1 SEHNR, CDR2 FQNEAQ (reference sequence). The CDR3 sequence is 13 residues long. V lost 5 bases, J lost 5 bases, and 6 bases stayed unmatched. CDR3 DNA: TGTGCCAGCAGCAAAGACAGGGCGGACGAGCAGTACTTC. It yields the protein CASSKDRADEQYF.

V and J are TRBV5-1 and TRBJ2-7, with a weak D call TRBD1 (7 bases). V lost 4 bases and J 9 bases, leaving 20 bases between the germline ends. The germline CDR1 and CDR2 sequences are SGHRS and YFSETQ. The CDR3 length is 14 residues. The CDR3: CASSDDREPGGQYF. The CDR3 DNA is TGCGCCAGCAGCGATGACAGGGAGCCCGGGGGGCAGTACTTC. Filled out from reference TRBV5-1 and TRBJ2-7, the complete variable domain reads KAGVTQTPRYLIKTRGQQVTLSCSPISGHRSVSWYQQTPGQGLQFLFEYFSETQRNKGNFPGRFSGRQFSNSRSEMNVSTLELGDSALYLCASSDDREPGGQYFGPGTRLTVT.

The chain couples TRBV7-3 to TRBJ2-1; D is ambiguous. V lost 2 bases, J lost 8 bases, and 10 bases lay in between. The CDR3 has 13 amino acids. Germline-derived CDR1 and CDR2 are SGHTA and FQGTGA. CDR3 residues: CASSLFLRDEQFF. The CDR3 DNA reads as TGTGCCAGCAGCTTATTCCTCCGGGATGAGCAGTTCTTC.

This chain joins TRBV28 and TRBJ2-5, with TRBD1 identical over 7 bases. This CDR3 is built from 12 residues. V lost 7 bases and J lost 2; bases outside the gene matches: 1. In germline, CDR1 is MDHEN, CDR2 SYDVKM. Here the CDR3 DNA reads TGTGCCAGCAAGACAGGGCAAGAGACCCAGTACTTC. Residues: CASKTGQETQYF.

The chain uses TRBV4-1 and TRBJ2-7; TRBD1 agrees at 9 bases. Trimming at V came to 4 bases and at J to 0 bases, leaving 13 bases not matched to a gene. Germline loops: CDR1 MGHRA, CDR2 YSYEKL. The length of the CDR3 is 18 residues. CDR3 sequence: CASSLGGPGQGNSYEQYF. Here the CDR3 DNA reads TGCGCCAGCAGCCTCGGAGGGCCGGGACAGGGCAACTCCTACGAGCAGTACTTC.

The genes are TRBV5-1 and TRBJ2-7; D uncertain. This CDR3 region has 14 residues. Germline V CDR1 and CDR2: SGHRS, YFSETQ. The V end lost 4 bases, the J end lost 2 bases, and 13 bases lay between the germline ends. The CDR3 DNA sequence: TGCGCCAGCAGCCCGTCGAGCGAGGCCTACGAGCAGTACTTC. As protein: CASSPSSEAYEQYF.

This clone was counted a single time. This chain links TRBV5-5 with TRBJ2-7; TRBD2 aligns across 11 bases. V lost 4 bases and J lost 2; bases outside the gene matches: 2. This CDR3 spans 14 amino acids. Germline CDR1 reads SGHKS; CDR2 reads YYEKEE (reference sequence). CDR3 protein: CASSGGLAAYEQYF. The DNA of the CDR3 is TGTGCCAGCAGCGGGGGACTAGCGGCCTACGAGCAGTACTTC.

This chain uses TRBV6-1 with TRBJ1-1; D is unresolved. Germline V lookup: CDR1 MNHNS, CDR2 SASEGT. CDR3 length: 14 residues. The ends were cut back, 2 bases at V and 7 bases at J, with 14 bases in the middle. The CDR3 spells CASSESGRSFEAFF. As DNA, the CDR3 is TGTGCCAGCAGTGAAAGCGGACGAAGCTTTGAAGCTTTCTTT.

The genes are TRBV5-4 and TRBJ1-1, with D tentatively TRBD1 (5 bases). Per germline, CDR1 SGHNT and CDR2 YYREEE (reference sequence). CDR3 length: 15 amino acids. V lost 2 bases and J lost 1, with 12 bases in between. The CDR3 loop is CASSLPGPRNTEAFF. The CDR3 DNA follows: TGTGCCAGCAGCTTACCAGGGCCGCGGAACACTGAAGCTTTCTTT. The whole variable domain, remainder taken from reference TRBV5-4 and TRBJ1-1, is ETGVTQSPTHLIKTRGQQVTLRCSSQSGHNTVSWYQQALGQGPQFIFQYYREEENGRGNFPPRFSGLQFPNYSSELNVNALELDDSALYLCASSLPGPRNTEAFFGQGTRLTVV.

The rearrangement links TRBV18 to TRBJ2-5; the D gene is possibly TRBD2 (5 bases). Germline CDR1 KGHSH, CDR2 LQKENI. The CDR3 extends over 13 amino acids. V lost 2 bases, J lost 2 bases, and 6 bases lay in between. CDR3 nucleotide sequence: TGTGCCAGCTCACCAGGGGAGCAAGAGACCCAGTACTTC. As protein: CASSPGEQETQYF.

The CDR3 sequence is CASMSPNREHDYEQYF. The CDR3 DNA follows: TGTGCCAGCATGTCCCCCAACCGGGAACATGACTACGAGCAGTACTTC. The chain is built from TRBV27 and TRBJ2-7, with D maybe TRBD2 (5 bases). This CDR3 contains 16 residues. V was pared by 7 bases and J by 3 bases, with 22 bases between. Germline assignment: CDR1 MNHEY and CDR2 SMNVEV (reference sequence).

The chain links TRBV27 to TRBJ2-5; the D gene is possibly TRBD1 (6 bases). Germline CDR1 MNHEY, CDR2 SMNVEV (reference sequence). The CDR3 is made up of 14 amino acids. Trimming removed 5 bases from V and 5 bases from J, with 15 bases in between. Here the CDR3 DNA reads TGTGCCAGCAGTAACCGGGACATGCAGGAGACCCAGTACTTC. It translates to CASSNRDMQETQYF.

The chain links TRBV29-1 to TRBJ2-2; 7 bases are shared with TRBD2. After removal of 6 bases from V and 6 bases from J, the junction contained 13 bases not matched to a gene. The CDR3 is 15 residues long. The germline CDR1 and CDR2 sequences are SQVTM and ANQGSEA. Written as DNA, the CDR3 is TGCAGCGTCGTGGAGTCTAGCGGCCCCCCCGGGGAGCTGTTTTTT. Encoded protein: CSVVESSGPPGELFF.

The chain carries TRBV5-6 and TRBJ2-1; 10 bases are shared with TRBD1. This CDR3 contains 14 residues. Trimming took 5 bases from V and 7 from J; bases not matched to a gene: 6. Germline V CDR1 and CDR2: SGHDT, YYEEEE. The CDR3 region is CASRIGQGGNEQFF. The DNA for the CDR3 is TGTGCCAGCAGGATCGGACAGGGGGGAAATGAGCAGTTCTTC.

In its sample, this clone was seen once. V usage is TRBV4-1 and J usage is TRBJ2-1; 7 bases match TRBD1. After removal of 4 bases from V and 9 bases from J, the junction contained 9 bases not matched to a gene. In germline, CDR1 is MGHRA, CDR2 YSYEKL. The CDR3 is made up of 14 amino acids. CDR3 loop: CASSRGQVRTEQFF. CDR3 DNA: TGCGCCAGCAGCCGAGGACAGGTACGGACTGAGCAGTTCTTC.